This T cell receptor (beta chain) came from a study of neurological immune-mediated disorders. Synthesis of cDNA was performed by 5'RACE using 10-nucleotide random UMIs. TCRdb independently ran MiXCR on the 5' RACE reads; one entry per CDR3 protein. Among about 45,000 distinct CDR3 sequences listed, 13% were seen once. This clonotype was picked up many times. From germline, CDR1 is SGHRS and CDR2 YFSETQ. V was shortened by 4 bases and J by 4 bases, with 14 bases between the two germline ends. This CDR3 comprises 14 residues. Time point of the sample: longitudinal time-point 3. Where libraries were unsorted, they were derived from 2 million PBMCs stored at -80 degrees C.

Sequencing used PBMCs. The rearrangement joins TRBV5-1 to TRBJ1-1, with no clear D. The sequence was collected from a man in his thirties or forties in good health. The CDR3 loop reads CASSPEDLRTEAFF. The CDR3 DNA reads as TGCGCCAGCAGCCCCGAAGACCTCCGCACTGAAGCTTTCTTT.